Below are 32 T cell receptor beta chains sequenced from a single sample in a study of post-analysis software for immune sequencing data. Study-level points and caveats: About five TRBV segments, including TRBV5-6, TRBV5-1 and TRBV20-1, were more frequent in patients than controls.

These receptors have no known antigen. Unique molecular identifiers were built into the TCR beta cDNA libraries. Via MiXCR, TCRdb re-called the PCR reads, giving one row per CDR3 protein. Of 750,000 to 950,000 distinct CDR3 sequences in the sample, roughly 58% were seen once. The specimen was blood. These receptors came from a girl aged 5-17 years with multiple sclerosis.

The CDR3 loop is CAISAPISGSRYEQYF. As DNA, the CDR3 is TGTGCCATCAGTGCCCCGATTAGCGGGAGTCGCTACGAGCAGTACTTC. This chain connects TRBV10-3 to TRBJ2-7; the match to TRBD2 covers 9 bases. Germline CDR1 reads ENHRY; CDR2 reads SYGVKD. The V and J ends lost 4 bases and 3 bases, in that order; junction bases with no gene match: 10. The CDR3 sequence is 16 residues long.

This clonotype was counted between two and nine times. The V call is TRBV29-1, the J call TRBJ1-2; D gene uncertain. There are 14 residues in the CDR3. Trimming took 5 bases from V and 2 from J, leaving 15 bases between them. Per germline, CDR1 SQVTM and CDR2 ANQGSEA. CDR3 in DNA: TGCAGCGTTCAAGTGCCGGACCCGAACTATGGCTACACCTTC. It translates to CSVQVPDPNYGYTF.

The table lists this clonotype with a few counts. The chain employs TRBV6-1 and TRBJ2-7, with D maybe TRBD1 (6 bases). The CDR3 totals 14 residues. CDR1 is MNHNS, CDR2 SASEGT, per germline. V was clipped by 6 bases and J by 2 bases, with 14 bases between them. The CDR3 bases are TGTGCCAGCAGAGGACAGCCCCTCACCTACGAGCAGTACTTC. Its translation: CASRGQPLTYEQYF.

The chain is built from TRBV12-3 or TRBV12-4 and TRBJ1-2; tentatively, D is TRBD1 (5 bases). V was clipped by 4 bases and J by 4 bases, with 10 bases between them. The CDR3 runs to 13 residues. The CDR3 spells CASSWDGRYGYTF. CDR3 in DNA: TGTGCCAGCAGTTGGGACGGACGCTATGGCTACACCTTC.

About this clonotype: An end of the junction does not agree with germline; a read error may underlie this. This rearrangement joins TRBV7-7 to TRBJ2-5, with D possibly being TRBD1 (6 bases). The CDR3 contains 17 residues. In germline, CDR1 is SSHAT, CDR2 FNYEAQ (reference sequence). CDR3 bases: TGTGCCAGTAGCTTAGTTTATGACCTGAGGGACACGAAGACCCAGTACTTC. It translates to CASSLVYDLRDTKTQYF.

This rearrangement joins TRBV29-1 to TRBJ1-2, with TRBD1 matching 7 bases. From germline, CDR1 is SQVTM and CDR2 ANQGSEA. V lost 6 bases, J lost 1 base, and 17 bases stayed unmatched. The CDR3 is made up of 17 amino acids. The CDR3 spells CSVANLFHTGDNYGYTF. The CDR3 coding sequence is TGCAGCGTCGCGAACCTTTTTCATACAGGGGATAACTATGGCTACACCTTC. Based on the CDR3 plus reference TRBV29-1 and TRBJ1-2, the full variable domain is SAVISQKPSRDICQRGTSLTIQCQVDSQVTMMFWYRQQPGQSLTLIATANQGSEATYESGFVIDKFPISRPNLTFSTLTVSNMSPEDSSIYLCSVANLFHTGDNYGYTFGSGTRLTVV.

CDR3 DNA: TGCAGCGTTTCTAAAACAGGGGATTTACTCTATGGCTACACCTTC. Protein product: CSVSKTGDLLYGYTF. J is TRBJ1-2 and V is TRBV29-1, with 7 bases aligning to TRBD1. The junction had 13 bases not matched to a gene; V was cut back by 5 bases and J by 4 bases. CDR3 length equals 15 residues. The germline CDR1 and CDR2 sequences are SQVTM and ANQGSEA.

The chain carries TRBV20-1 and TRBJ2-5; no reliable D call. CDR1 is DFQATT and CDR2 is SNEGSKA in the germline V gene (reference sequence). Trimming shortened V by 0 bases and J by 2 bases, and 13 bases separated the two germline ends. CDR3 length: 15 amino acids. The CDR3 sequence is CSARDRKPLQETQYF. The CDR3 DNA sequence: TGCAGTGCTAGAGATCGGAAGCCTTTGCAAGAGACCCAGTACTTC.

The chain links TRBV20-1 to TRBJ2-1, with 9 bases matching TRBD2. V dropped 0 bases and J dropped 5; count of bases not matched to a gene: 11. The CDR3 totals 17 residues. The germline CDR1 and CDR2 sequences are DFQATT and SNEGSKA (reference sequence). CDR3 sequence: CSARDPIAGEPNNEQFF. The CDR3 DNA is TGCAGTGCTAGAGACCCTATAGCGGGAGAGCCGAACAATGAGCAGTTCTTC.

Written as DNA, the CDR3 is TGTGCCACCAGCAGAGGCCCGGAGGGTGAAAAACTGTTTTTT. Its protein is CATSRGPEGEKLFF. The V gene is TRBV15, the J gene TRBJ1-4; D is uncertain. Trimming cost V 1 base and J 7 bases, with 10 bases left between them. CDR3 length: 14 amino acids. CDR1 is LNHNV and CDR2 is YYDKDF in the germline V gene (reference sequence).

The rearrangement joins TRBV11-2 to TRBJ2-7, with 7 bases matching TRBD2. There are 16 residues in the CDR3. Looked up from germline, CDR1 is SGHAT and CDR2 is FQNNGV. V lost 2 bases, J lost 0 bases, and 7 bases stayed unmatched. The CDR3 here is CASSLISGRSSYEQYF. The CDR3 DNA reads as TGTGCCAGCAGCTTAATTTCCGGGAGGAGCTCCTACGAGCAGTACTTC.

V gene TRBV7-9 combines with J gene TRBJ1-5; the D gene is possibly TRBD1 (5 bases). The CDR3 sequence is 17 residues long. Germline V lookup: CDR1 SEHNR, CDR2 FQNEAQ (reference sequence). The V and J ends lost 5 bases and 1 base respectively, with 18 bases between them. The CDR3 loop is CASSRSGTTRSNQPQHF. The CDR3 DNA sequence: TGTGCCAGCAGCCGTTCCGGGACCACCAGGAGCAATCAGCCCCAGCATTTT.

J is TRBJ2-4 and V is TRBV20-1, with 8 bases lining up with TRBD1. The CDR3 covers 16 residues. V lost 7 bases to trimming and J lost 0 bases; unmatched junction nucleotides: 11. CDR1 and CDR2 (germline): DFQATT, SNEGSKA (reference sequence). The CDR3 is CSVSAGTGLAKNIQYF. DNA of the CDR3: TGCAGTGTTTCCGCCGGGACAGGTCTAGCCAAAAACATTCAGTACTTC.

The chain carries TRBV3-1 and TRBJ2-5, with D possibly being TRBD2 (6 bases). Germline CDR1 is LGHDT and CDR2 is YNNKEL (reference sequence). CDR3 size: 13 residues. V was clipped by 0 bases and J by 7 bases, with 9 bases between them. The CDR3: CASSQDWRATQYF. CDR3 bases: TGTGCCAGCAGCCAAGATTGGAGGGCGACCCAGTACTTC.

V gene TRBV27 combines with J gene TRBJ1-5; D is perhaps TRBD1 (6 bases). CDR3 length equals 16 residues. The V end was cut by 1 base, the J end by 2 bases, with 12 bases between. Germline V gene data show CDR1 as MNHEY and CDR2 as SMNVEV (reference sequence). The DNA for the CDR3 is TGTGCCAGCAGTTTATGGGCAGGGGATGGCAATCAGCCCCAGCATTTT. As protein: CASSLWAGDGNQPQHF.

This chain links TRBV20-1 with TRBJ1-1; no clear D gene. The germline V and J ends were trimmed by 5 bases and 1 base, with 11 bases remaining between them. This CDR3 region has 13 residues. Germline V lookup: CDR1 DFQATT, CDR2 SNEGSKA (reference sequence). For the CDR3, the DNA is TGCAGTGCTTATATGGACGGGAACACTGAAGCTTTCTTT. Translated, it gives CSAYMDGNTEAFF.

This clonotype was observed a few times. In nucleotides, the CDR3 is TGCGCCAGCAGCCCCGGACTAGCGGAAATGATCCATGAGCAGTTCTTC. It encodes CASSPGLAEMIHEQFF. V and J are TRBV5-1 and TRBJ2-1; 10 nucleotides agree with TRBD2. CDR3 length: 16 residues. V lost 4 bases to trimming and J lost 8 bases; unmatched junction nucleotides: 12. The germline V gene has CDR1 SGHRS and CDR2 YFSETQ.

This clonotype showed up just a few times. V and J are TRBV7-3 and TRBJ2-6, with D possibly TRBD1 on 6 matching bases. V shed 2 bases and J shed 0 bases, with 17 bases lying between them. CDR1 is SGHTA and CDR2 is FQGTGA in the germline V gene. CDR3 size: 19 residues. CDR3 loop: CASSLYPPGQNSGANVLTF. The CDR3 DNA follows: TGTGCCAGCAGCTTATATCCCCCGGGACAAAACTCTGGGGCCAACGTCCTGACTTTC.

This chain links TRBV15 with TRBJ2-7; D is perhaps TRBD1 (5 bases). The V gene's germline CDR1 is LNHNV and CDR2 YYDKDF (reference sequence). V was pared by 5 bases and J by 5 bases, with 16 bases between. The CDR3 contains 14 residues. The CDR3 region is CATSPWAGLDEQYF. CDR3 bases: TGTGCCACCAGCCCCTGGGCAGGGTTAGACGAGCAGTACTTC.

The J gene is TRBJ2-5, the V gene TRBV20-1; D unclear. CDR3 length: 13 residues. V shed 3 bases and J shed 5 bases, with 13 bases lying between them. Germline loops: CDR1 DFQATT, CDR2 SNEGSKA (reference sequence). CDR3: CSASVPARETQYF. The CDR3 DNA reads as TGCAGTGCTAGTGTTCCAGCGCGGGAGACCCAGTACTTC.

DNA of the CDR3: TGCGCCAGCCGGCGGCAGAAGAGACACAATGAGCAGTACTTC. Translation: CASRRQKRHNEQYF. The chain links TRBV5-1 to TRBJ2-5; D is unclear. The CDR3 sequence is 14 residues long. The germline V and J ends were trimmed by 7 bases and 11 bases, with 24 bases remaining between them. CDR1 SGHRS and CDR2 YFSETQ come from the germline V gene.

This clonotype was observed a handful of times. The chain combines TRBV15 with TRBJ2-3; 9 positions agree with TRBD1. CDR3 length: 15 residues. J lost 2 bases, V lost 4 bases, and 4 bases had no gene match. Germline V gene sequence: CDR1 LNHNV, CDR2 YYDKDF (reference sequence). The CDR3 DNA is TGTGCCACCAGCAACCGGGACAGGGCCACAGATACGCAGTATTTT. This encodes CATSNRDRATDTQYF.

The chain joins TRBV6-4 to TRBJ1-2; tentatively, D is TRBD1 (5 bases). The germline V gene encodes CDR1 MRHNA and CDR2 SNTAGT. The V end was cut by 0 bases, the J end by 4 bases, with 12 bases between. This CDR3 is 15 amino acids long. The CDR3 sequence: CASSDSTGQGYGYTF. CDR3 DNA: TGTGCCAGCAGTGACTCGACCGGACAAGGCTATGGCTACACCTTC.

CDR3 nucleotide sequence: TGCAGCGTGCCACAGGGGCTCCAAGAGACCCAGTACTTC. This gives the protein CSVPQGLQETQYF. The chain recombines TRBV29-1 with TRBJ2-5; TRBD1 matches 7 bases. The CDR3 consists of 13 residues. Trimming cost V 6 bases and J 1 base; bases outside gene matches: 5. The V gene's germline CDR1 is SQVTM and CDR2 ANQGSEA.

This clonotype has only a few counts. CDR3 loop: CASSRWGLAQETQYF. CDR3 coding DNA: TGTGCCAGCAGCCGATGGGGACTAGCCCAAGAGACCCAGTACTTC. This chain links TRBV12-3 or TRBV12-4 with TRBJ2-5, with 9 bases that match TRBD2. The CDR3 loop spans 15 amino acids. The junction had 6 bases not matched to a gene; V was cut back by 6 bases and J by 1 base.

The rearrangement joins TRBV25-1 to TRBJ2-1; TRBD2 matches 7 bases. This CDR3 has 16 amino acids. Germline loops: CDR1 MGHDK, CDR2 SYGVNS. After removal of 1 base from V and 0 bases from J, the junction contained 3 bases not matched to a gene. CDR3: CASSEWGGSSYNEQFF. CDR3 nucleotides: TGTGCCAGCAGTGAATGGGGGGGGAGCTCCTACAATGAGCAGTTCTTC.

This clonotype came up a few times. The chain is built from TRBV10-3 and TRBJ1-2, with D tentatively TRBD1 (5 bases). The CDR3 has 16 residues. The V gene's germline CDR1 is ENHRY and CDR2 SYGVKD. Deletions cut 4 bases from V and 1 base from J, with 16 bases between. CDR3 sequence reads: CAISAPTGPFNYGYTF. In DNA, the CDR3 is TGTGCCATCAGTGCACCGACGGGACCCTTTAACTATGGCTACACCTTC.

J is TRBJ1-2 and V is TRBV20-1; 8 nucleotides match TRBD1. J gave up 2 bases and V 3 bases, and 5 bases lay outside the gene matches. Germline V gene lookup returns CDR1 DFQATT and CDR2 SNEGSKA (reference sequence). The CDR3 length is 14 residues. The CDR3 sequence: CSASRRTGNYGYTF. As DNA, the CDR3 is TGCAGTGCTAGCCGACGGACAGGGAACTATGGCTACACCTTC.

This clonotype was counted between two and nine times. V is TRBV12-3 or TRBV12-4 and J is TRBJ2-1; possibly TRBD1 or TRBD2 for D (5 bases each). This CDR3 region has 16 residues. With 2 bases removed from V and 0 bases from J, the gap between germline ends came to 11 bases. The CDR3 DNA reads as TGTGCCAGCAGTTTACTCACGGGACGCTCCTACAATGAGCAGTTCTTC. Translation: CASSLLTGRSYNEQFF.

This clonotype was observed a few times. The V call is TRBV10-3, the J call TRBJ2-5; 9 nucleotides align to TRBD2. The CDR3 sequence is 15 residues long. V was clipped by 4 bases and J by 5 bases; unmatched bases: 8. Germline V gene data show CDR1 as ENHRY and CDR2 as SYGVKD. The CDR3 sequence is CAISGGSGSRETQYF. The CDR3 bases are TGTGCCATCAGTGGCGGTAGCGGGAGTCGGGAGACCCAGTACTTC.

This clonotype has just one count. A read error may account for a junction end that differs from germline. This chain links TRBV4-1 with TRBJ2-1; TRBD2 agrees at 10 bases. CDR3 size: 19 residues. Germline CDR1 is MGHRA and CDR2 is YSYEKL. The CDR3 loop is CAGSRPKTQLAGFYNEQFF. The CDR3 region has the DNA TGCGCCGGCAGCCGACCTAAAACCCAACTAGCGGGGTTCTACAATGAGCAGTTCTTC.

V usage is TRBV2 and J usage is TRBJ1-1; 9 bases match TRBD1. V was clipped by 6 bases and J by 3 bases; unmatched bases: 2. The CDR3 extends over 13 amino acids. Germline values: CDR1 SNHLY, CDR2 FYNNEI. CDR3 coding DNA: TGTGCCAGCAGGGGGGACAGGGACACTGAAGCTTTCTTT. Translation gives CASRGDRDTEAFF.